This T cell receptor beta chain was recovered during a study of blood T cell repertoires in COVID-19. Study overall: Samples taken during acute and convalescent COVID-19 were collected in the United States, Italy and Spain. PBMCs, B-cell-depleted T cells, or T cells were the source of the cDNA or gDNA that made up the material.

Authors' methods: Reference gene primer amplification gave nucleated cell count estimates. Clones were sequenced by immunoSEQ multiplex PCR, and TCRdb holds only the in-frame ones, with some missing. V, J and clone size derive from that table, while D and trimming were established from the DNA sequence. The table has approximately 210,000 clones, just over 85% seen once. The specimen sequenced was peripheral blood. This TCR was sampled from a man aged 50-60 years with COVID-19, enrolled during active disease.

As DNA, the CDR3 is TGTGCCAGCAGCCAAGACAGGGTGAACACCGGGGAGCTGTTTTTT. It encodes CASSQDRVNTGELFF. The chain carries TRBV4-2 and TRBJ2-2; maybe TRBD1 (5 bases). V was pared by 0 bases and J by 1 base, with 6 bases between. The CDR3 spans 15 residues. From germline, CDR1 is LGHNA and CDR2 YNFKEQ.